Listed below are T cell receptor beta chains from one sample, sequenced in a study of blood T cell repertoires in COVID-19. Only in-frame clones appear in the TCRdb table, and some are missing; sequencing was by immunoSEQ multiplex PCR. The sample consists of approximately 140,000 clones, roughly 85% of them appearing once. The sequencing input was peripheral blood. The source of these receptors is a man aged 65 to 79 with acute or convalescent COVID-19. Each CDR3 is given with its conserved first and last residue. Each record gives: D gene, V gene, J gene, CDR3 length, clone size, CDR3 DNA, CDR3 protein. The D gene is left open where the match is weak. Clone size is shown for a subset of rows, as once, few, many or a class of expanded clone.

d_call: TRBD1; v_call: TRBV19; j_call: TRBJ1-1; cdr3_length: 17; clone_size: .; cdr3_nt: TGTGCCAGTAGTATTCGACAGGGTAGGAGTGTGACCACTGAAGCTTTCTTT; cdr3_aa: CASSIRQGRSVTTEAFF
d_call: TRBD1; v_call: TRBV30; j_call: TRBJ1-2; cdr3_length: 13; clone_size: .; cdr3_nt: TGTGCCTGGAGTGTGTCGGCAGGGGGCGGCTACACCTTC; cdr3_aa: CAWSVSAGGGYTF
d_call: .; v_call: TRBV28; j_call: TRBJ1-5; cdr3_length: 15; clone_size: .; cdr3_nt: TGTGCCAACCCCCTCCCGGGGGGGGGCAATCAGCCCCAGCATTTT; cdr3_aa: CANPLPGGGNQPQHF
d_call: TRBD2; v_call: TRBV10-1; j_call: TRBJ2-2; cdr3_length: 19; clone_size: few; cdr3_nt: TGCGCCAGCAGTTCGGGACTAGCGGGAGGGAGGAAAGTCTCCGGGGAGCTGTTTTTT; cdr3_aa: CASSSGLAGGRKVSGELFF
d_call: .; v_call: TRBV21-1; j_call: TRBJ1-1; cdr3_length: 15; clone_size: .; cdr3_nt: TGTGCCAGCAGCACCTCGGACAGGGGGCCGGCCCAAGCTTTCTTT; cdr3_aa: CASSTSDRGPAQAFF
d_call: .; v_call: TRBV7-2; j_call: TRBJ1-3; cdr3_length: 16; clone_size: .; cdr3_nt: TGTGCCAGCAGCTTAGATGGGGGGGGCTCAGGAAACACCATATATTTT; cdr3_aa: CASSLDGGGSGNTIYF
d_call: TRBD1; v_call: TRBV7-2; j_call: TRBJ2-2; cdr3_length: 14; clone_size: few; cdr3_nt: TGTGCCAGCAGCCCCGACAGGGCCACCGGGGAGCTGTTTTTT; cdr3_aa: CASSPDRATGELFF
d_call: TRBD1; v_call: TRBV7-2; j_call: TRBJ1-6; cdr3_length: 15; clone_size: once; cdr3_nt: TGTGCCAGCAGCTTAACGGACAGGAGTAATTCACCCCTCCACTTT; cdr3_aa: CASSLTDRSNSPLHF
d_call: .; v_call: TRBV11-2; j_call: TRBJ1-1; cdr3_length: 14; clone_size: .; cdr3_nt: TGTGCCAGCAGCTTAGGGGCAGGCTACACTGAAGCTTTCTTT; cdr3_aa: CASSLGAGYTEAFF
d_call: TRBD2; v_call: TRBV11-2; j_call: TRBJ2-2; cdr3_length: 17; clone_size: once; cdr3_nt: TGTGCCAGCAGCTCCGGGGGGAGCGGACTGAACACCGGGGAGCTGTTTTTT; cdr3_aa: CASSSGGSGLNTGELFF
d_call: .; v_call: TRBV29-1; j_call: TRBJ1-1; cdr3_length: 8; clone_size: .; cdr3_nt: TGCAGCGTTGGAGGAGCTTTCTTT; cdr3_aa: CSVGGAFF
d_call: .; v_call: TRBV11-1; j_call: TRBJ2-1; cdr3_length: 14; clone_size: .; cdr3_nt: TGTGCCAGCAGCTTTCAGGGGGGTTCCAATGAGCAGTTCTTC; cdr3_aa: CASSFQGGSNEQFF
d_call: TRBD2; v_call: TRBV7-6; j_call: TRBJ2-1; cdr3_length: 15; clone_size: .; cdr3_nt: TGTGCCAGCAGCGTACTAGCGGGAAGCTACAATGAGCAGTTCTTC; cdr3_aa: CASSVLAGSYNEQFF
d_call: TRBD2; v_call: TRBV11-2; j_call: TRBJ2-3; cdr3_length: 16; clone_size: .; cdr3_nt: TGTGCCAGCAGCTCCCCCAGCGGGGCCCCCGTGGATACGCAGTATTTT; cdr3_aa: CASSSPSGAPVDTQYF
d_call: .; v_call: TRBV27; j_call: TRBJ1-3; cdr3_length: 13; clone_size: .; cdr3_nt: TGTGCCAGCAGTCTCAGGGAGGGAGACACCATATATTTT; cdr3_aa: CASSLREGDTIYF
d_call: TRBD1; v_call: TRBV6-1; j_call: TRBJ1-1; cdr3_length: 14; clone_size: .; cdr3_nt: TGTGCCAGCAGTAAACAGGGGGCTGGCTCTGAAGCTTTCTTT; cdr3_aa: CASSKQGAGSEAFF
d_call: .; v_call: TRBV7-9; j_call: TRBJ2-4; cdr3_length: 12; clone_size: .; cdr3_nt: TGTGCCAGCAGCTCTGACAGTCGGGTCAAGTACTTC; cdr3_aa: CASSSDSRVKYF
d_call: .; v_call: TRBV6-6; j_call: TRBJ1-3; cdr3_length: 16; clone_size: .; cdr3_nt: TGTGCCAGCAGTTCCCCGAGGCGGGGAGCTGGAAACACCATATATTTT; cdr3_aa: CASSSPRRGAGNTIYF
d_call: .; v_call: TRBV27; j_call: TRBJ2-7; cdr3_length: 12; clone_size: .; cdr3_nt: TGTGCCAGCACTAGCCATCGGGGCGAGCAGTACTTC; cdr3_aa: CASTSHRGEQYF
d_call: TRBD1; v_call: TRBV28; j_call: TRBJ1-5; cdr3_length: 15; clone_size: .; cdr3_nt: TGTGCCAGCAGCACCTCGGACAGGGGAAATCAGCCCCAGCATTTT; cdr3_aa: CASSTSDRGNQPQHF
d_call: .; v_call: TRBV6-5; j_call: TRBJ1-2; cdr3_length: 16; clone_size: once; cdr3_nt: TGTGCCAGCAGTTACTCGAGCCCGGGTGAAGGCTATGGCTACACCTTC; cdr3_aa: CASSYSSPGEGYGYTF
d_call: TRBD2; v_call: TRBV27; j_call: TRBJ2-2; cdr3_length: 15; clone_size: .; cdr3_nt: TGTGCCAGCAGTCCAGGACTAGCGGGAGCCGGGGAGCTGTTTTTT; cdr3_aa: CASSPGLAGAGELFF